The next 28 T cell receptor beta chains were all read from a single sample in a study of radiotherapy plus CTLA-4 blockade in lung cancer. Using immunoSEQ multiplex PCR, the repertoire was profiled, and TCRdb retains in-frame clones only, with some absent. The repertoire has tens of thousands of clones, under 80% of them found once; the top ten carry roughly 15%. Sequences were derived from peripheral blood, sampled from a patient treated with radiotherapy plus ipilimumab. These receptor sequences come from a human donor with non-small cell lung cancer who had a complete response to radiotherapy plus ipilimumab.

The chain carries TRBV2 and TRBJ1-2, with 8 nucleotides matching TRBD1. CDR1 SNHLY and CDR2 FYNNEI come from the germline V gene. CDR3 length equals 16 residues. V shed 6 bases and J 7 bases; nucleotides not matched to a gene: 16. CDR3 DNA: TGTGCCAGCAGCCTTGGAAGGGGCCAGGGGGCCGGTGGCTACACCTTC. It specifies CASSLGRGQGAGGYTF. Looking up the rest from reference TRBV2 and TRBJ1-2 gives the full variable domain: EPEVTQTPSHQVTQMGQEVILRCVPISNHLYFYWYRQILGQKVEFLVSFYNNEISEKSEIFDDQFSVERPDGSNFTLKIRSTKLEDSAMYFCASSLGRGQGAGGYTFGSGTRLTVV.

This chain uses TRBV6-5 with TRBJ1-5, with TRBD1 matching over 8 bases. This CDR3 is built from 13 residues. The germline V gene has CDR1 MNHEY and CDR2 SVGAGI. Trimming at V came to 6 bases and at J to 7 bases, leaving 5 bases not matched to a gene. The CDR3 spells CASSGQGRQPQHF. The DNA for the CDR3 is TGTGCCAGCAGCGGACAGGGCAGGCAGCCCCAGCATTTT.

The chain links TRBV11-3 to TRBJ2-3, with 7 nucleotides matching TRBD1. The ends lost 5 bases at V and 3 bases at J; junction bases unmatched: 8. Looked up from germline, CDR1 is SGHNT and CDR2 is YENEEA. The CDR3 totals 15 residues. This chain's CDR3 is CASSPQGVGTDTQYF. The CDR3 region has the DNA TGTGCCAGCAGCCCCCAGGGGGTAGGGACAGATACGCAGTATTTT.

V usage is TRBV6-1 and J usage is TRBJ2-7, with D maybe TRBD1 (5 bases). The V gene's germline CDR1 is MNHNS and CDR2 SASEGT. CDR3 length equals 15 residues. V gave up 7 bases and J gave up 5 bases, with 21 bases separating them. CDR3 residues: CASTRWEGVSDEQYF. The CDR3 DNA sequence: TGTGCCAGCACTCGATGGGAAGGGGTAAGCGACGAGCAGTACTTC.

In its sample, this clone was seen a few times. The chain is built from TRBV7-2 and TRBJ2-7; TRBD1 matches at 10 bases. CDR1 SGHTA and CDR2 FQGNSA come from the germline V gene. Trimming removed 2 bases from V and 5 bases from J; junction bases left unmatched: 12. This CDR3 has 17 amino acids. CDR3 DNA: TGTGCCAGCAGCTTACGGGTTGGGACAGGGGTACCCCACGAGCAGTACTTC. Translation gives CASSLRVGTGVPHEQYF.

V gene TRBV11-2 combines with J gene TRBJ2-5; D perhaps matches TRBD1 (5 bases). The germline V and J ends were trimmed by 0 bases and 4 bases, with 12 bases remaining between them. Germline V lookup: CDR1 SGHAT, CDR2 FQNNGV. CDR3 length: 15 residues. CDR3 sequence (DNA): TGTGCCAGCAGCTTAGATCAGGGAACTATAGAGACCCAGTACTTC. Encoded protein: CASSLDQGTIETQYF. The entire variable domain, with the rest obtained from reference TRBV11-2 and TRBJ2-5, is as follows: EAGVAQSPRYKIIEKRQSVAFWCNPISGHATLYWYQQILGQGPKLLIQFQNNGVVDDSQLPKDRFSAERLKGVDSTLKIQPAKLEDSAVYLCASSLDQGTIETQYFGPGTRLLVL.

This clone showed up just a few times. This chain uses TRBV2 with TRBJ2-1, with D possibly TRBD2 on 5 matching bases. Trimming left V 6 bases short and J 10 bases short, with 19 bases between. The CDR3 is 14 residues long. Germline V CDR1 and CDR2: SNHLY, FYNNEI. CDR3 sequence reads: CASSIWTAGNEQFF. The CDR3 DNA reads TGTGCCAGCAGCATATGGACCGCGGGTAACGAGCAGTTCTTC.

The chain uses TRBV11-1 and TRBJ2-7, with D unclear. The CDR3 length is 16 residues. CDR1 is SGHAT, CDR2 FQDESV, per germline (reference sequence). V was shortened by 7 bases and J by 4 bases, with 23 bases between the two germline ends. CDR3: CASTLPPVHTLYEQYF. CDR3 DNA sequence: TGTGCCAGCACTCTCCCACCCGTTCACACCCTTTACGAGCAGTACTTC.

This rearrangement joins TRBV19 to TRBJ2-2, with D possibly being TRBD2 (6 bases). V gave up 10 bases and J gave up 2 bases, with 14 bases separating them. Germline V gene data show CDR1 as LNHDA and CDR2 as SQIVND (reference sequence). The CDR3 has 14 residues. Here the CDR3 DNA reads TGTGCCACACGTCGGGGGAGCAACACCGGGGAGCTGTTTTTT. This codes for CATRRGSNTGELFF.

CDR3 sequence: CASSLGGGKETQYF. The CDR3 DNA follows: TGTGCCAGCAGCTTAGGCGGGGGGAAAGAGACCCAGTACTTC. The rearrangement joins TRBV7-2 to TRBJ2-5; 8 bases line up with TRBD2. Germline V gene lookup returns CDR1 SGHTA and CDR2 FQGNSA. Trimming at V came to 1 base and at J to 3 bases, leaving 1 base not matched to a gene. This CDR3 is 14 amino acids long.

V and J are TRBV18 and TRBJ1-3; TRBD1 agrees at 8 bases. The germline V gene encodes CDR1 KGHSH and CDR2 LQKENI. The CDR3 is made up of 15 amino acids. Losses at the gene ends were 5 bases for V and 6 bases for J; bases not matched to a gene: 9. The CDR3 spells CASSMGQAGENTIYF. The DNA for the CDR3 is TGTGCCAGCTCAATGGGACAGGCTGGGGAAAACACCATATATTTT. Drawing the rest from reference TRBV18 and TRBJ1-3, the complete variable domain is NAGVMQNPRHLVRRRGQEARLRCSPMKGHSHVYWYRQLPEEGLKFMVYLQKENIIDESGMPKERFSAEFPKEGPSILRIQQVVRGDSAAYFCASSMGQAGENTIYFGEGSWLTVV.

In its sample, this clone was seen a few times. The chain is built from TRBV2 and TRBJ2-5, with 7 bases aligning to TRBD1. CDR1 SNHLY and CDR2 FYNNEI come from the germline V gene. V lost 1 base to trimming and J lost 2 bases; unmatched junction nucleotides: 4. The CDR3 covers 15 residues. The CDR3 loop reads CASSEVGTAQETQYF. Here the CDR3 DNA reads TGTGCCAGCAGTGAAGTTGGGACAGCACAAGAGACCCAGTACTTC.

V usage is TRBV7-8 and J usage is TRBJ2-7, with TRBD2 matching 8 bases. V shed 2 bases, J shed 3 bases, and the junction held 6 bases outside the gene matches. The germline CDR1 and CDR2 sequences are SGHVS and FQNEAQ. The CDR3 runs 15 residues. Written as DNA, the CDR3 is TGTGCCAGCAGCTTACCCCCGGGACTAGTCTACGAGCAGTACTTC. Its protein is CASSLPPGLVYEQYF.

This chain links TRBV28 with TRBJ1-5; D perhaps matches TRBD1 (6 bases). CDR3 length equals 15 residues. Germline CDR1 is MDHEN and CDR2 is SYDVKM. Trimming took 4 bases from V and 1 from J, leaving 11 bases between them. The CDR3 protein is CASSSADRSNQPQHF. CDR3 coding DNA: TGTGCCAGCAGTTCCGCGGACAGAAGCAATCAGCCCCAGCATTTT.

This clone is a singleton in its sample. This CDR3 is CSVGLFGGQATSHARNTEAFF. Here the CDR3 DNA reads TGCAGCGTTGGTTTATTTGGGGGACAGGCCACCTCCCATGCGCGAAACACTGAAGCTTTCTTT. V and J are TRBV29-1 and TRBJ1-1, with 8 bases identical to TRBD1. The V gene end was trimmed by 4 bases and the J gene end by 2 bases; junction bases not matched to a gene: 27. From germline, CDR1 is SQVTM and CDR2 ANQGSEA. The CDR3 extends over 21 amino acids.

This rearrangement joins TRBV5-1 to TRBJ2-6, with TRBD2 identical over 15 bases. Germline V CDR1 and CDR2: SGHRS, YFSETQ. There are 22 residues in the CDR3. Trimming cost V 5 bases and J 4 bases; bases outside gene matches: 19. CDR3 in DNA: TGCGCCAGCAGACCGAGGGGACTAGCGGGGGGTCTTATTGGGTCCGGGGCCAACGTCCTGACTTTC. It is translated as CASRPRGLAGGLIGSGANVLTF.

The rearrangement uses TRBV7-6 and TRBJ2-2; TRBD1 matches at 7 bases. CDR1 and CDR2 (germline): SGHVS, FNYEAQ. This CDR3 has 15 residues. Trimming took 3 bases from V and 6 from J; bases not matched to a gene: 7. The DNA for the CDR3 is TGTGCCAGCAGCTTGGGGACAGATGGCGCCGGGGAGCTGTTTTTT. Its protein is CASSLGTDGAGELFF.

The chain combines TRBV7-2 with TRBJ2-1, with 9 bases that match TRBD2. The CDR3 is 13 amino acids. J gave up 14 bases and V 5 bases, and 10 bases lay outside the gene matches. CDR1 and CDR2 (germline): SGHTA, FQGNSA. CDR3: CASSASTSGVKFF. Written as DNA, the CDR3 is TGTGCCAGCAGCGCCTCGACTAGCGGTGTGAAGTTCTTC.

This clone appeared a single time. Other nucleotide sequences from this sample produce the same CDR3. The chain joins TRBV18 to TRBJ2-1; 7 bases fit TRBD1. CDR1 and CDR2 (germline): KGHSH, LQKENI. V was clipped by 6 bases and J by 8 bases; unmatched bases: 4. CDR3 length equals 12 residues. The CDR3 is CASSPRGYEQFF. CDR3 bases: TGTGCCAGCTCCCCCAGGGGGTATGAGCAGTTCTTC.

The V and J genes are TRBV7-9 and TRBJ2-1; D unresolved. Germline CDR1 and CDR2: SEHNR and FQNEAQ (reference sequence). Trimming left V 6 bases short and J 8 bases short, with 11 bases between. The CDR3 is 12 residues long. The CDR3 DNA reads as TGTGCCAGCAGACCTGACATGGATGAGCAGTTCTTC. This sequence encodes CASRPDMDEQFF.

The genes are TRBV7-9 and TRBJ1-1; 7 nucleotides align to TRBD1. Trimming removed 1 base from V and 8 bases from J; junction bases left unmatched: 4. Germline V CDR1 and CDR2: SEHNR, FQNEAQ (reference sequence). The CDR3 consists of 13 residues. CDR3 loop: CASSLEGQTEAFF. The CDR3 bases are TGTGCCAGCAGCTTAGAGGGACAGACGGAAGCTTTCTTT.

The J gene is TRBJ2-1, the V gene TRBV2; a possible D gene is TRBD1 (5 bases). Germline loops: CDR1 SNHLY, CDR2 FYNNEI. The CDR3 has 15 amino acids. Trimming shortened V by 7 bases and J by 4 bases, and 17 bases separated the two germline ends. This chain's CDR3 is CASKPKTKGYNEQFF. The CDR3 DNA is TGTGCCAGCAAGCCCAAGACCAAGGGGTACAATGAGCAGTTCTTC. Full variable domain (rest looked up from reference TRBV2 and TRBJ2-1): EPEVTQTPSHQVTQMGQEVILRCVPISNHLYFYWYRQILGQKVEFLVSFYNNEISEKSEIFDDQFSVERPDGSNFTLKIRSTKLEDSAMYFCASKPKTKGYNEQFFGPGTRLTVL.

This clone has a handful of counts. V and J are TRBV11-2 and TRBJ2-1; 9 bases fit TRBD2. Looked up from germline, CDR1 is SGHAT and CDR2 is FQNNGV. Trimming at V came to 0 bases and at J to 0 bases, leaving 9 bases not matched to a gene. The CDR3 spans 19 residues. For the CDR3, the DNA is TGTGCCAGCAGCTTAGATCATTCTAGCGGGGTTCGCTCCTACAATGAGCAGTTCTTC. Protein product: CASSLDHSSGVRSYNEQFF.

The chain couples TRBV12-5 to TRBJ2-5, with a tentative D call TRBD2 (5 bases). Germline V CDR1 and CDR2: LGHNT, FRNRAP. This CDR3 comprises 14 residues. Trimming left V 1 base short and J 2 bases short, with 8 bases between. The chain's CDR3 is CASGLGLAQETQYF. The DNA of the CDR3 is TGTGCTAGTGGTTTGGGGCTAGCACAAGAGACCCAGTACTTC.

The V call is TRBV6-1, the J call TRBJ2-3, with a tentative D call TRBD1 (5 bases). Per the germline V gene, CDR1 is MNHNS and CDR2 is SASEGT. The CDR3 has 14 residues. V dropped 4 bases and J dropped 2 bases, with 10 bases sitting between them. The CDR3 nucleotides are TGTGCCAGCAGTGGAGACAGATTCACAGATACGCAGTATTTT. This sequence encodes CASSGDRFTDTQYF.

V usage is TRBV2 and J usage is TRBJ1-5; no definite D call. Trimming removed 5 bases at V and 0 bases at J, with 11 bases between. Germline V lookup: CDR1 SNHLY, CDR2 FYNNEI. The CDR3 is 15 amino acids. The CDR3 DNA sequence: TGTGCCAGCAGTAGAGTCGCTTATAGCAATCAGCCCCAGCATTTT. Amino acids: CASSRVAYSNQPQHF.

This sequence joins TRBV30 and TRBJ2-6, with TRBD2 identical over 7 bases. The CDR3 totals 16 residues. Germline V gives CDR1 GTSNPN, CDR2 SVGIG (reference sequence). Unmatched junction bases numbered 9, after V lost 7 bases and J lost 0 bases. The CDR3 DNA sequence: TGTGCCTACACCAGCGGGACGCCCTCTGGGGCCAACGTCCTGACTTTC. Translation gives CAYTSGTPSGANVLTF. Variable domain in full (rest from reference TRBV30 and TRBJ2-6): SQTIHQWPATLVQPVGSPLSLECTVEGTSNPNLYWYRQAAGRGLQLLFYSVGIGQISSEVPQNLSASRPQDRQFILSSKKLLLSDSGFYLCAYTSGTPSGANVLTFGAGSRLTVL.

The J gene is TRBJ1-1, the V gene TRBV6-1, with a weak D call TRBD1 (6 bases). Germline-derived CDR1 and CDR2 are MNHNS and SASEGT. The V gene lost 7 bases and the J gene lost 4 bases, with 16 bases spanning the gap. The CDR3 runs 14 residues. For the CDR3, the DNA is TGTGCCAGCACCCTACAGGGATCGGCCACTGAAGCTTTCTTT. It yields the protein CASTLQGSATEAFF.